One TCR beta chain is described in this entry. Its specificity is not known. This specimen belongs to a study of cytomegalovirus exposure and HLA in healthy donors. General study findings and limits: With further analysis later on, most CMV-associated TCR beta chains appeared HLA-restricted. What a later analysis showed was that several of the most significant clusters appeared linked to common viral pathogens.

Use of 60 Vbeta and 13 Jbeta primers characterized the PCR. Here immunoSEQ multiplex PCR was the method, and the copy in TCRdb shows in-frame clones only, minus some. The table includes 150,000 or so clones, about 85% detected once. Trimming took 8 bases from V and 8 from J, leaving 13 bases between them. Germline V gene sequence: CDR1 SEHNR, CDR2 FQNEAQ (reference sequence). The CDR3 runs 11 residues. The sequenced material came from PBMCs. The TCR sequence derives from a young man in good health and CMV-seronegative. The chain joins TRBV7-9 to TRBJ2-7, with a possible D match to TRBD1 (6 bases). The CDR3 sequence is CASPAGTKQYF. CDR3 nucleotide sequence: TGTGCCAGCCCGGCAGGGACAAAGCAGTACTTC. The complete variable domain, with remaining parts taken from reference TRBV7-9 and TRBJ2-7, reads DTGVSQNPRHKITKRGQNVTFRCDPISEHNRLYWYRQTLGQGPEFLTYFQNEAQLEKSRLLSDRFSAERPKGSFSTLEIQRTEQGDSAMYLCASPAGTKQYFGPGTRLTVT.